A single sample gave rise to the 20 T cell receptor beta chains below, sequenced in a study of shared clonotypes between healthy human individuals (dated by TCRdb to about 2020). Library creation used the immunoSEQ multiplex PCR assay. Drawn from immuneACCESS, this table holds only the in-frame rearrangements with V and J called that TCRdb kept. Clones are partly lost; checked studies trace under half to an unresolved V gene and leave the rest unexplained. The sample table records under 650,000 clones; 90% to 97% of these occur just once. The ten largest clones capture about 0.054% of the sample. What was sequenced was naive CD4+ T cells sorted from blood. Interpreted using the paper, the cell subset or site label stands for: CD45RA+ positively selected. Every receptor here comes from a woman under 40 in good health.

Comments on this clone: This sample also contains other DNA sequences that code for the same CDR3. The rearrangement links TRBV7-9 to TRBJ1-2; 9 bases line up with TRBD1. The V and J ends lost 5 bases and 2 bases, in that order; junction bases with no gene match: 3. The CDR3 is 14 residues long. Germline V CDR1 and CDR2: SEHNR, FQNEAQ (reference sequence). DNA of the CDR3: TGTGCCAGCAGCCAAGGACAGGGGAACTATGGCTACACCTTC. Translated, it gives CASSQGQGNYGYTF. The variable domain in full, with the rest retrieved from reference TRBV7-9 and TRBJ1-2, is DTGVSQNPRHKITKRGQNVTFRCDPISEHNRLYWYRQTLGQGPEFLTYFQNEAQLEKSRLLSDRFSAERPKGSFSTLEIQRTEQGDSAMYLCASSQGQGNYGYTFGSGTRLTVV.

The J gene is TRBJ1-5, the V gene TRBV9; the D gene is possibly TRBD1 (5 bases). With 7 bases removed from V and 4 bases from J, the gap between germline ends came to 18 bases. This CDR3 spans 15 amino acids. The germline V gene encodes CDR1 SGDLS and CDR2 YYNGEE. Here the CDR3 reads CASEGRTRANQPQHF. The CDR3, as DNA: TGTGCCAGCGAGGGTCGAACCAGGGCGAATCAGCCCCAGCATTTT.

The chain has TRBV29-1 and TRBJ2-7; no definite D call. The CDR3 runs to 11 residues. Per the germline V gene, CDR1 is SQVTM and CDR2 is ANQGSEA. V was shortened by 4 bases and J by 2 bases, with 6 bases between the two germline ends. The DNA of the CDR3 is TGCAGCGTTGCAGAAACCTACGAGCAGTACTTC. Protein: CSVAETYEQYF.

This clone was picked up one time. The chain couples TRBV9 to TRBJ2-1; possible D gene TRBD2, 6 bases. The CDR3 totals 17 residues. V lost 4 bases, J lost 4 bases, and 21 bases lay in between. The germline V gene encodes CDR1 SGDLS and CDR2 YYNGEE. CDR3 sequence: CASSLYPRGADYNEQFF. In nucleotides, the CDR3 is TGTGCCAGCAGCCTATACCCGCGGGGAGCTGATTACAATGAGCAGTTCTTC.

About this clone itself: The sample holds other DNA sequences that translate to the same CDR3. The V and J genes are TRBV28 and TRBJ1-4; 9 bases match TRBD1. The J segment lost 8 bases and the V segment lost 2 bases, leaving 6 bases of the junction unmatched. Germline CDR1 is MDHEN and CDR2 is SYDVKM. This CDR3 region has 15 residues. CDR3 coding DNA: TGTGCCAGCAGTTTAACCGGGACAGGGAACGAAAAACTGTTTTTT. This sequence encodes CASSLTGTGNEKLFF.

The chain is built from TRBV28 and TRBJ1-1, with a weak D call TRBD1 (6 bases). Trimming removed 5 bases at V and 6 bases at J, with 19 bases between. The CDR3 has 15 amino acids. CDR1 and CDR2 from the germline V gene are MDHEN and SYDVKM. In DNA, the CDR3 is TGTGCCAGCAGTCCTTCCCTACAGGGTTGGGCTGAAGCTTTCTTT. This translates into CASSPSLQGWAEAFF.

The genes are TRBV4-1 and TRBJ1-4, with D maybe TRBD1 (5 bases). CDR1 is MGHRA and CDR2 is YSYEKL in the germline V gene. This CDR3 contains 14 residues. With 2 bases removed from V and 8 bases from J, the gap between germline ends came to 12 bases. CDR3 nucleotide sequence: TGCGCCAGCAGCCAAACAGGCCTCCGCGAAAAACTGTTTTTT. Protein product: CASSQTGLREKLFF.

The chain joins TRBV28 to TRBJ2-7; 7 nucleotides match TRBD2. The CDR3 contains 17 residues. The trim removed 3 bases at V and 6 bases at J, leaving 17 bases unmatched. The V gene's germline CDR1 is MDHEN and CDR2 SYDVKM. CDR3 in amino acids: CASSLDWGLGGSGEQYF. The CDR3 bases are TGTGCCAGCAGTTTGGACTGGGGTTTGGGCGGGAGTGGCGAGCAGTACTTC.

The chain has TRBV28 and TRBJ1-1; D uncertain. Trimming removed 4 bases from V and 2 bases from J, with 8 bases in between. The germline V gene encodes CDR1 MDHEN and CDR2 SYDVKM. The CDR3 runs to 13 residues. CDR3 protein: CASSSLFNTEAFF. The CDR3 nucleotides are TGTGCCAGCAGTTCACTCTTTAACACTGAAGCTTTCTTT.

The chain links TRBV2 to TRBJ1-3; D not certain. Germline loops: CDR1 SNHLY, CDR2 FYNNEI. With 3 bases removed from V and 0 bases from J, the gap between germline ends came to 12 bases. The CDR3 runs to 16 residues. The CDR3 DNA reads as TGTGCCAGCAGTGATACCCGGCCGCTCTCTGGAAACACCATATATTTT. Protein sequence: CASSDTRPLSGNTIYF.

The genes are TRBV2 and TRBJ2-7; the match to TRBD2 covers 11 bases. This CDR3 has 15 amino acids. Trimming cost V 6 bases and J 4 bases; bases outside gene matches: 8. The germline gives CDR1 SNHLY, CDR2 FYNNEI. The DNA of the CDR3 is TGTGCCAGCAGAGTTACCGGGACTAGCGGATACGAGCAGTACTTC. Translating gives CASRVTGTSGYEQYF.

The chain couples TRBV15 to TRBJ2-7; 14 bases agree with TRBD2. Germline loops: CDR1 LNHNV, CDR2 YYDKDF (reference sequence). The CDR3 covers 18 residues. The trim removed 2 bases at V and 6 bases at J, leaving 12 bases unmatched. The CDR3 DNA sequence: TGTGCCACCAGCAGATTACGGGGGACTAGCGGGAGTTATAGCGAGCAGTACTTC. Translated, it gives CATSRLRGTSGSYSEQYF.

This clone was seen only once. This chain connects TRBV30 to TRBJ1-2, with no clear D. The CDR3 is 11 amino acids. Germline CDR1 GTSNPN, CDR2 SVGIG (reference sequence). V lost 6 bases, J lost 6 bases, and 11 bases lay in between. As DNA, the CDR3 is TGTGCCTGCTCCCAACCACATGGCTACACCTTC. Encoded protein: CACSQPHGYTF.

The chain has TRBV18 and TRBJ2-7; D not resolved. Germline V gene data show CDR1 as KGHSH and CDR2 as LQKENI. This CDR3 has 13 amino acids. V lost 3 bases to trimming and J lost 6 bases, with 12 bases between them. Written as DNA, the CDR3 is TGTGCCAGCTCACCGGAGCCCGGTACCGAGCAGTACTTC. Amino acids: CASSPEPGTEQYF.

The V call is TRBV30, the J call TRBJ1-4; D ambiguous. The CDR3 is 13 amino acids. The germline V gene has CDR1 GTSNPN and CDR2 SVGIG (reference sequence). V lost 5 bases, J lost 8 bases, and 15 bases lay in between. The CDR3 DNA sequence: TGTGCCTGGCGCCCCGTACTAGGAGAAAAACTGTTTTTT. Translated, it gives CAWRPVLGEKLFF.

This rearrangement joins TRBV18 to TRBJ2-5, with D possibly matching TRBD2 (6 bases). This CDR3 has 15 amino acids. V was shortened by 2 bases and J by 4 bases, with 14 bases between the two germline ends. Per the germline V gene, CDR1 is KGHSH and CDR2 is LQKENI. This CDR3 reads CASSPFLAAGETQYF. The CDR3 DNA sequence: TGTGCCAGCTCACCATTCTTAGCGGCAGGAGAGACCCAGTACTTC.

Details on this clone: In the same sample, other DNA sequences code for this CDR3. The chain recombines TRBV7-9 with TRBJ1-1; D perhaps matches TRBD1 (5 bases). Germline V gene sequence: CDR1 SEHNR, CDR2 FQNEAQ (reference sequence). V lost 2 bases to trimming and J lost 2 bases, with 6 bases between them. The CDR3 has 13 amino acids. The DNA for the CDR3 is TGTGCCAGCAGCTTACAGGGAAACACTGAAGCTTTCTTT. Encoded protein: CASSLQGNTEAFF.

CDR3 nucleotide sequence: TGCAGCGCCGCTAGTGACAGGAGACTAGCGGGAGTGCTGAGCTCCTACGAGCAGTACTTC. Its translation: CSAASDRRLAGVLSSYEQYF. J is TRBJ2-7 and V is TRBV29-1, with TRBD2 matching 12 bases. Germline CDR1 and CDR2: SQVTM and ANQGSEA. The CDR3 has 20 amino acids. Unmatched junction bases numbered 22, after V lost 7 bases and J lost 0 bases.

The chain carries TRBV5-1 and TRBJ2-2, with TRBD2 matching 12 bases. Germline V gene data show CDR1 as SGHRS and CDR2 as YFSETQ. The ends lost 6 bases at V and 5 bases at J; junction bases unmatched: 11. This CDR3 is 17 amino acids long. As DNA, the CDR3 is TGCGCCAGCACAGGACTAGCGGGGAATTCGGGGACCGGGGAGCTGTTTTTT. As protein: CASTGLAGNSGTGELFF.

The V gene is TRBV7-9, the J gene TRBJ1-5; D call uncertain. Germline V gene data show CDR1 as SEHNR and CDR2 as FQNEAQ (reference sequence). This CDR3 region has 13 residues. The V and J ends lost 4 bases and 5 bases respectively, with 9 bases between them. The CDR3 DNA sequence: TGTGCCAGCAGCTACGACCCCGATCAGCCCCAGCATTTT. It yields the protein CASSYDPDQPQHF.